These T cell receptor beta chains were read from a single sample in a study of cytomegalovirus exposure and HLA in healthy donors. Clones were read by immunoSEQ multiplex PCR, and TCRdb kept only the in-frame ones, dropping some. Of 150,000 to 200,000 clones in the sample, about four fifths were seen once. Sequenced: PBMCs. These TCRs come from a man younger than 35 in good health and CMV-seropositive. Both conserved end residues are part of each CDR3. D genes are given only for firm matches. Size is omitted from some rows. Given values are once, few, many or a class for expanded clones.

d_call: -
clone_size: once
v_call: TRBV7-2
j_call: TRBJ2-1
cdr3_nt: TGTGCCAGCAGCGGGGACTCACCTTACAATGAGCAGTTCTTC
cdr3_aa: CASSGDSPYNEQFF

d_call: TRBD2
clone_size: -
v_call: TRBV18
j_call: TRBJ2-7
cdr3_nt: TGTGCCAGCTCACCACCCATCTTAGCGGGAACGGACGAGCAGTACTTC
cdr3_aa: CASSPPILAGTDEQYF

d_call: -
clone_size: -
v_call: TRBV9
j_call: TRBJ1-2
cdr3_nt: TGTGCCAGCAGCGTAGAAAGGGGTAGACAACCCTATGGCTACACCTTC
cdr3_aa: CASSVERGRQPYGYTF

d_call: -
clone_size: -
v_call: TRBV7-9
j_call: TRBJ2-1
cdr3_nt: TGTGCCAGCAGCACGACAGGCCGAGCATCGGATGAGCAGTTCTTC
cdr3_aa: CASSTTGRASDEQFF

d_call: TRBD2
clone_size: once
v_call: TRBV9
j_call: TRBJ2-1
cdr3_nt: TGTGCCAGCAGCGTCAGCGGGGAAAGCTCCTACAATGAGCAGTTCTTC
cdr3_aa: CASSVSGESSYNEQFF

d_call: TRBD1
clone_size: few
v_call: TRBV20-1
j_call: TRBJ1-2
cdr3_nt: TGCAGTGCCACACAGGGGGTTGGCTACACCTTC
cdr3_aa: CSATQGVGYTF

d_call: -
clone_size: -
v_call: TRBV5-1
j_call: TRBJ2-2
cdr3_nt: TGCGCCAGCAGCTCTGTTCAGGGTACACCCGGGGAGCTGTTTTTT
cdr3_aa: CASSSVQGTPGELFF

d_call: -
clone_size: -
v_call: TRBV7-3
j_call: TRBJ1-1
cdr3_nt: TGTGCCAGCAGCCGCAGGGATATGAACACTGAAGCTTTCTTT
cdr3_aa: CASSRRDMNTEAFF

d_call: -
clone_size: -
v_call: TRBV30
j_call: TRBJ2-3
cdr3_nt: TGTGCCACCCCGATAGGGGGAGGGGATACGCAGTATTTT
cdr3_aa: CATPIGGGDTQYF

d_call: TRBD2
clone_size: -
v_call: TRBV7-2
j_call: TRBJ2-1
cdr3_nt: TGTGCCAGCAGCCCCCGGGGTAGCGGGAGGGCCGGAGATGAGCAGTTCTTC
cdr3_aa: CASSPRGSGRAGDEQFF

d_call: -
clone_size: -
v_call: TRBV6-1
j_call: TRBJ2-5
cdr3_nt: TGTGCCAGCAGTGGGAGGACAGGCGGGGGGTTTTGGACCCAGTACTTC
cdr3_aa: CASSGRTGGGFWTQYF

d_call: TRBD2
clone_size: -
v_call: TRBV29-1
j_call: TRBJ2-1
cdr3_nt: TGCAGCGCTGGGACTAGCGGGAGGGAATACTACAATGAGCAGTTCTTC
cdr3_aa: CSAGTSGREYYNEQFF

d_call: TRBD1
clone_size: many
v_call: TRBV6-1
j_call: TRBJ2-7
cdr3_nt: TGTGCCAGCAGTTCGGACAGGTTCGAGCAGTACTTC
cdr3_aa: CASSSDRFEQYF

d_call: -
clone_size: once
v_call: TRBV13
j_call: TRBJ2-7
cdr3_nt: TGTGCCAGCAGCCCCAGGGCCGAAACTTACGAGCAGTACTTC
cdr3_aa: CASSPRAETYEQYF

d_call: -
clone_size: -
v_call: TRBV6-6
j_call: TRBJ2-7
cdr3_nt: TGTGCCAGCAGTCCACATCCCCAGTACGAGCAGTACTTC
cdr3_aa: CASSPHPQYEQYF

d_call: -
clone_size: -
v_call: TRBV28
j_call: TRBJ1-2
cdr3_nt: TGTGCCAGCACAGGTCCTGGGTATGGCTACACCTTC
cdr3_aa: CASTGPGYGYTF

d_call: -
clone_size: -
v_call: TRBV4-3
j_call: TRBJ2-3
cdr3_nt: TGCGCCAGCAGCCAGCTTACCGGTGCGGGTACGCAGTATTTT
cdr3_aa: CASSQLTGAGTQYF

d_call: TRBD1
clone_size: -
v_call: TRBV6-1
j_call: TRBJ2-7
cdr3_nt: TGTGCCAGCAGTGACCCCGGGACAGTCCTCTACGAGCAGTACTTC
cdr3_aa: CASSDPGTVLYEQYF

d_call: -
clone_size: -
v_call: TRBV13
j_call: TRBJ2-3
cdr3_nt: TGTGCCAGCAGCACCCCGGGACAAGGTAACACAGATACGCAGTATTTT
cdr3_aa: CASSTPGQGNTDTQYF

d_call: TRBD1
clone_size: -
v_call: TRBV7-3
j_call: TRBJ1-2
cdr3_nt: TGTGCCAGCAGGCTAGACAGGGTCTCTGGCTACACCTTC
cdr3_aa: CASRLDRVSGYTF

d_call: TRBD2
clone_size: -
v_call: TRBV7-3
j_call: TRBJ2-4
cdr3_nt: TGTGCCAGCAGCTTAGGGGAGGGTACCATTCAGTACTTC
cdr3_aa: CASSLGEGTIQYF

d_call: -
clone_size: -
v_call: TRBV5-6
j_call: TRBJ2-7
cdr3_nt: TGTGCCAGCAGTCTCACCCGGGTCGAGCAGTACTTC
cdr3_aa: CASSLTRVEQYF

d_call: TRBD1
clone_size: -
v_call: TRBV28
j_call: TRBJ1-1
cdr3_nt: TGTGCCAGCAGTCTTGCCCGGGGACAGGTAATGAACACTGAAGCTTTCTTT
cdr3_aa: CASSLARGQVMNTEAFF

d_call: -
clone_size: -
v_call: TRBV13
j_call: TRBJ2-1
cdr3_nt: TGTGCCAGCAGCGCCCCTTCACCGACTGTAAACAATGAGCAGTTCTTC
cdr3_aa: CASSAPSPTVNNEQFF

d_call: -
clone_size: -
v_call: TRBV28
j_call: TRBJ1-5
cdr3_nt: TGTGCCAGCAGCGACAGGCGAAATCAGCCCCAGCATTTT
cdr3_aa: CASSDRRNQPQHF

d_call: TRBD2
clone_size: -
v_call: TRBV10-3
j_call: TRBJ2-1
cdr3_nt: TGTGCCATCAGCGGGACTAGCGGGAGAAATGAGCAGTTCTTC
cdr3_aa: CAISGTSGRNEQFF

d_call: -
clone_size: -
v_call: TRBV27
j_call: TRBJ2-3
cdr3_nt: TGTGCCAGCATGCGGGACCGTAATACGCAGTATTTT
cdr3_aa: CASMRDRNTQYF

d_call: -
clone_size: -
v_call: TRBV6-6
j_call: TRBJ2-7
cdr3_nt: TGTGCCAGCAGCCACGGGACTTCAACGAGCTCCTACGAGCAGTACTTC
cdr3_aa: CASSHGTSTSSYEQYF